Detailed here is one T cell receptor beta chain. The entry originates in a study of T cell responses to AZD1222 COVID-19 vaccine. Only in-frame clones appear in the TCRdb table, and some are missing; sequencing was by immunoSEQ multiplex PCR. This table holds approximately 180,000 clones, more than 80% found once. The sample consisted of peripheral blood, taken on day 0 of AZD1222 vaccination. This receptor was identified in an adult in good health.

CDR3 sequence: CASSQDLGGSGEDTQYF. In DNA, the CDR3 is TGCGCCAGCAGCCAAGATCTAGGCGGGAGTGGGGAAGATACGCAGTATTTT. V and J are TRBV4-3 and TRBJ2-3; 7 bases are shared with TRBD2. From germline, CDR1 is LGHNA and CDR2 YSLEER. CDR3 length: 17 amino acids. J was trimmed by 5 bases and V by 0 bases; bases with no gene match: 11.